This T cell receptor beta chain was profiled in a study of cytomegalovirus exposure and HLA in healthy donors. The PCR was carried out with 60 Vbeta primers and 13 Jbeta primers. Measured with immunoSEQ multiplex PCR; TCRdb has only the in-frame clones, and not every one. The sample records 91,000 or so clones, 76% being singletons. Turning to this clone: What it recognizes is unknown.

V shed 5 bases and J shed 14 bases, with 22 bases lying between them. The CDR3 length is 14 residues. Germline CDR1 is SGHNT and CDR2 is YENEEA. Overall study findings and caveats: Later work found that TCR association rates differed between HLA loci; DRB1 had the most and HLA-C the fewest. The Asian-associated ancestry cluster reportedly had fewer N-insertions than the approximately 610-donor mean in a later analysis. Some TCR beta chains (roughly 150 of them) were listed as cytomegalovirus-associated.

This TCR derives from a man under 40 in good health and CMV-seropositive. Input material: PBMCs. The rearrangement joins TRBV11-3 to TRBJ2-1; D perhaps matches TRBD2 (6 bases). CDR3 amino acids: CASSPGGSWGLEFF. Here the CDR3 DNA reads TGTGCCAGCAGCCCCGGGGGATCATGGGGACTGGAGTTCTTC.